The next 15 T cell receptor beta chains were all read from a single sample in a study of OX40 agonist ivuxolimab in advanced cancers. Produced via immunoSEQ multiplex PCR; TCRdb's table is partial and in-frame only. There are tens of thousands of clones in the sample; 70% to 90% occur only once, and 1.1% to 1.5% lies in the top ten. The material sequenced was CD4+ or CD8+ T cells sorted from blood, taken in a trial of the OX40 agonist ivuxolimab. The receptor set was obtained from an adult with an advanced solid tumor such as melanoma, head and neck, liver or kidney cancer.

This clone was recorded a few times. V usage is TRBV30 and J usage is TRBJ1-1, with unresolved D. Germline V gene sequence: CDR1 GTSNPN, CDR2 SVGIG (reference sequence). This CDR3 region has 12 residues. With 2 bases removed from V and 6 bases from J, the gap between germline ends came to 10 bases. The CDR3 here is CAWSRSGAEAFF. The DNA of the CDR3 is TGTGCCTGGAGTCGGTCCGGGGCTGAAGCTTTCTTT. Drawing the rest from reference TRBV30 and TRBJ1-1, the complete variable domain is SQTIHQWPATLVQPVGSPLSLECTVEGTSNPNLYWYRQAAGRGLQLLFYSVGIGQISSEVPQNLSASRPQDRQFILSSKKLLLSDSGFYLCAWSRSGAEAFFGQGTRLTVV.

The gene calls are TRBV6-5 and TRBJ1-1, with TRBD1 as a possible D gene (5 bases). Trimming took off 2 bases at V and 6 bases at J, with 16 bases between the two ends. The germline CDR1 and CDR2 sequences are MNHEY and SVGAGI. The CDR3 length is 15 residues. The CDR3 here is CASSYPPGTWAEAFF. CDR3 DNA sequence: TGTGCCAGCAGTTACCCACCCGGGACTTGGGCTGAAGCTTTCTTT.

In this sample, this clone turned up a few times. The V call is TRBV7-3, the J call TRBJ1-3, with 9 bases identical to TRBD1. The junction had 3 bases not matched to a gene; V was cut back by 3 bases and J by 3 bases. This CDR3 has 15 amino acids. Looked up from germline, CDR1 is SGHTA and CDR2 is FQGTGA. CDR3 protein: CASSFGQGYGNTIYF. CDR3 nucleotides: TGTGCCAGCAGCTTCGGACAGGGGTATGGAAACACCATATATTTT.

The chain employs TRBV5-4 and TRBJ2-3, with 11 bases identical to TRBD2. Germline V gives CDR1 SGHNT, CDR2 YYREEE (reference sequence). With V trimmed by 3 bases and J by 4 bases, 7 bases remained unmatched. CDR3 length equals 16 residues. This chain's CDR3 is CASSSRLAGGSDTQYF. For the CDR3, the DNA is TGTGCCAGCAGCTCGCGCCTAGCGGGAGGCTCAGATACGCAGTATTTT. The variable domain in full, with the rest retrieved from reference TRBV5-4 and TRBJ2-3, is ETGVTQSPTHLIKTRGQQVTLRCSSQSGHNTVSWYQQALGQGPQFIFQYYREEENGRGNFPPRFSGLQFPNYSSELNVNALELDDSALYLCASSSRLAGGSDTQYFGPGTRLTVL.

The gene calls are TRBV11-2 and TRBJ1-1; D gene unclear. CDR3 length: 14 residues. With 1 base removed from V and 4 bases from J, the gap between germline ends came to 10 bases. Per the germline V gene, CDR1 is SGHAT and CDR2 is FQNNGV. CDR3 bases: TGTGCCAGCAGCTTAGTCGTCGCGGGCACTGAAGCTTTCTTT. This encodes CASSLVVAGTEAFF.

This rearrangement joins TRBV7-9 to TRBJ2-5, with D possibly TRBD1 on 6 matching bases. Germline V lookup: CDR1 SEHNR, CDR2 FQNEAQ (reference sequence). The CDR3 loop spans 14 amino acids. Trimming took 2 bases from V and 1 from J, leaving 8 bases between them. The CDR3 DNA is TGTGCCAGCAGCTTAACAGGGACCCAAGAGACCCAGTACTTC. Amino acids: CASSLTGTQETQYF.

This rearrangement joins TRBV7-8 to TRBJ2-7, with 9 positions matching TRBD2. Losses at the gene ends were 1 base for V and 9 bases for J; bases not matched to a gene: 10. The CDR3 is made up of 15 amino acids. CDR1 and CDR2 (germline): SGHVS, FQNEAQ. The CDR3 here is CASSLGPGTSNMQYF. CDR3 nucleotides: TGTGCCAGCAGCTTAGGCCCGGGGACTAGCAATATGCAGTACTTC. Filled out from reference TRBV7-8 and TRBJ2-7, the complete variable domain reads GAGVSQSPRYKVAKRGQDVALRCDPISGHVSLFWYQQALGQGPEFLTYFQNEAQLDKSGLPSDRFFAERPEGSVSTLKIQRTQQEDSAVYLCASSLGPGTSNMQYFGPGTRLTVT.

The J gene is TRBJ2-4, the V gene TRBV2, with 12 bases matching TRBD1. The CDR3 is 14 residues long. The ends lost 7 bases at V and 7 bases at J; junction bases unmatched: 5. Germline V CDR1 and CDR2: SNHLY, FYNNEI. The CDR3 sequence: CASKAGTGGNIQYF. The CDR3 DNA is TGTGCCAGCAAAGCAGGGACAGGGGGCAACATTCAGTACTTC. The variable domain in full, with the rest retrieved from reference TRBV2 and TRBJ2-4, is EPEVTQTPSHQVTQMGQEVILRCVPISNHLYFYWYRQILGQKVEFLVSFYNNEISEKSEIFDDQFSVERPDGSNFTLKIRSTKLEDSAMYFCASKAGTGGNIQYFGAGTRLSVL.

On this clone: One end of the junction is discordant with germline, which a read error may explain. V is TRBV2 and J is TRBJ2-7, with 8 nucleotides matching TRBD1. The CDR3 runs 12 residues. Germline CDR1 and CDR2: SNHLY and FYNNEI. CDR3 loop: CASSPNADRENF. The CDR3 region has the DNA TGTGCCAGCAGTCCCAACGCGGACAGGGAAAACTTC.

This clone was picked up one time. The chain combines TRBV6-1 with TRBJ1-2; 7 bases are a match to TRBD1. There are 13 residues in the CDR3. Germline-derived CDR1 and CDR2 are MNHNS and SASEGT. V lost 8 bases and J lost 5; bases outside the gene matches: 8. CDR3 sequence reads: CASALGGGYGYTF. DNA of the CDR3: TGTGCCAGCGCCCTAGGGGGCGGATATGGCTACACCTTC.

This clone was detected only a few times. This chain connects TRBV5-1 to TRBJ2-3; 14 bases fit TRBD2. V shed 4 bases, J shed 2 bases, and the junction held 3 bases outside the gene matches. CDR3 length: 16 amino acids. The germline V gene encodes CDR1 SGHRS and CDR2 YFSETQ. The CDR3 loop reads CASSGTSGSYTDTQYF. The CDR3 DNA is TGCGCCAGCAGCGGGACTAGCGGGAGTTACACAGATACGCAGTATTTT. The full variable domain, its missing parts supplied by reference TRBV5-1 and TRBJ2-3, is KAGVTQTPRYLIKTRGQQVTLSCSPISGHRSVSWYQQTPGQGLQFLFEYFSETQRNKGNFPGRFSGRQFSNSRSEMNVSTLELGDSALYLCASSGTSGSYTDTQYFGPGTRLTVL.

The rearrangement links TRBV30 to TRBJ2-3; 13 bases map to TRBD2. There are 16 residues in the CDR3. Germline loops: CDR1 GTSNPN, CDR2 SVGIG (reference sequence). After removal of 4 bases from V and 0 bases from J, the junction contained 4 bases not matched to a gene. The CDR3: CAWIGTSGKSTDTQYF. DNA of the CDR3: TGTGCCTGGATTGGGACTAGCGGGAAGAGCACAGATACGCAGTATTTT.

The chain links TRBV6-1 to TRBJ1-3; tentatively, D is TRBD1 (6 bases). V was shortened by 6 bases and J by 0 bases, with 12 bases between the two germline ends. The CDR3 covers 15 residues. Germline assignment: CDR1 MNHNS and CDR2 SASEGT. The CDR3 loop reads CASSSQGGSGNTIYF. DNA of the CDR3: TGTGCCAGCAGCTCACAGGGAGGCTCTGGAAACACCATATATTTT.

This chain links TRBV7-2 with TRBJ1-5; 7 bases map to TRBD1. The germline V gene encodes CDR1 SGHTA and CDR2 FQGNSA. Unmatched junction bases numbered 8, after V lost 6 bases and J lost 6 bases. The CDR3 length is 14 residues. The CDR3 protein is CASRPGGRPQPQHF. The CDR3 nucleotides are TGTGCCAGCAGGCCAGGGGGGAGGCCTCAGCCCCAGCATTTT.

The CDR3 DNA follows: TGTGCCAGCAGTTCGACACAGGGGGGCACTGAAGCTTTCTTT. Protein sequence: CASSSTQGGTEAFF. The gene calls are TRBV28 and TRBJ1-1; 8 nucleotides line up with TRBD1. The CDR3 consists of 14 residues. Germline V gene lookup returns CDR1 MDHEN and CDR2 SYDVKM. Trimming took 4 bases from V and 4 from J; bases not matched to a gene: 5.